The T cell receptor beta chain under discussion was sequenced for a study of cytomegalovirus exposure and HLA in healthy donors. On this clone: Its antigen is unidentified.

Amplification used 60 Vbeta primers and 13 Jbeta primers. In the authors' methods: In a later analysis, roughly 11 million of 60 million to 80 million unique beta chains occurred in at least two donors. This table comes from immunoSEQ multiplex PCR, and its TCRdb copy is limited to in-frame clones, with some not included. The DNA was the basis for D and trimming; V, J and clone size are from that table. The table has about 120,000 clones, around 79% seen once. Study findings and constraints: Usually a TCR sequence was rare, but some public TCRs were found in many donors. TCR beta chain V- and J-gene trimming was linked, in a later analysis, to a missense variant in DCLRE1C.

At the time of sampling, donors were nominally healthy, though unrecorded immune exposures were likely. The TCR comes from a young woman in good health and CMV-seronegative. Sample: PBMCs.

The CDR3 nucleotides read TGTGCCAGGAGAGGCAACACTGAAGCTTTCTTT. Translating it yields CARRGNTEAFF. The J gene is TRBJ1-1, the V gene TRBV2; D ambiguous. The CDR3 contains 11 residues. The V end lost 9 bases, the J end lost 2 bases, and 7 bases lay between the germline ends. CDR1 and CDR2 (germline): SNHLY, FYNNEI. Based on the CDR3 plus reference TRBV2 and TRBJ1-1, the full variable domain is EPEVTQTPSHQVTQMGQEVILRCVPISNHLYFYWYRQILGQKVEFLVSFYNNEISEKSEIFDDQFSVERPDGSNFTLKIRSTKLEDSAMYFCARRGNTEAFFGQGTRLTVV.